This passage covers 15 T cell receptor beta chains from one sample sequenced in a study of T cell repertoires in cytomegalovirus infection. TCRdb independently ran MiXCR on the reads; one entry per CDR3 protein. The sample holds 100,000 to 150,000 distinct CDR3 sequences, roughly 9% seen once. The specimen sequenced was PBMCs. The receptor source for this set is a human donor in good health (CMV status not recorded). Some clones in this sample may be carry-over from other donors' samples.

This clonotype has ten or more counts. This sequence joins TRBV28 and TRBJ1-6; TRBD1 matches at 7 bases. The CDR3 is 15 residues long. The germline gives CDR1 MDHEN, CDR2 SYDVKM. The V segment lost 2 bases and the J segment 6 bases; nucleotides outside the gene matches: 4. CDR3 in DNA: TGTGCCAGCAGTTTAAGGGGGCAGCTTAATTCACCCCTCCACTTT. Its translation: CASSLRGQLNSPLHF.

This clonotype appeared a few times. J is TRBJ2-3 and V is TRBV24-1; 7 bases map to TRBD2. The germline V gene encodes CDR1 KGHDR and CDR2 SFDVKD. CDR3 size: 14 residues. J was trimmed by 0 bases and V by 9 bases; bases with no gene match: 5. CDR3 DNA: TGTGCCACCGGGGACTACACAAGCACAGATACGCAGTATTTT. Translated: CATGDYTSTDTQYF.

The chain recombines TRBV5-1 with TRBJ2-3; D might be TRBD2 (5 bases). The CDR3 is 14 residues long. The V and J ends lost 4 bases and 3 bases respectively, with 12 bases between them. Germline loops: CDR1 SGHRS, CDR2 YFSETQ. CDR3 region: CASSVLRATDTQYF. In DNA, the CDR3 is TGCGCCAGCAGCGTTTTGCGGGCAACAGATACGCAGTATTTT.

This rearrangement joins TRBV19 to TRBJ1-1, with D uncertain. V dropped 0 bases and J dropped 10 bases, with 0 bases sitting between them. CDR1 is LNHDA and CDR2 is SQIVND in the germline V gene (reference sequence). This CDR3 comprises 9 residues. Here the CDR3 reads CASSIEAFF. In DNA form, the CDR3 reads TGTGCCAGTAGTATAGAAGCTTTCTTT.

This clonotype has a count of ten or more. The chain links TRBV28 to TRBJ1-1, with 7 bases fitting TRBD1. Germline CDR1 is MDHEN and CDR2 is SYDVKM. The CDR3 is 16 residues long. V lost 4 bases, J lost 0 bases, and 8 bases stayed unmatched. DNA of the CDR3: TGTGCCAGCAGTTGGCTAGGGGGCGGATTGAACACTGAAGCTTTCTTT. Encoded protein: CASSWLGGGLNTEAFF.

This clonotype was seen more than once but under ten times. The V and J genes are TRBV7-2 and TRBJ1-2; D ambiguous. Trimming stripped 1 base from V and 5 bases from J, with 5 bases between. This CDR3 contains 12 residues. In germline, CDR1 is SGHTA, CDR2 FQGNSA. The CDR3 region is CASSLVFYGYTF. The CDR3 DNA is TGTGCCAGCAGCTTAGTGTTTTATGGCTACACCTTC. Supplemented by reference TRBV7-2 and TRBJ1-2, the full variable domain reads GAGVSQSPSNKVTEKGKDVELRCDPISGHTALYWYRQSLGQGLEFLIYFQGNSAPDKSGLPSDRFSAERTGGSVSTLTIQRTQQEDSAVYLCASSLVFYGYTFGSGTRLTVV.

A few counts support this clonotype. The rearrangement joins TRBV30 to TRBJ2-7; 7 bases line up with TRBD1. The germline V gene encodes CDR1 GTSNPN and CDR2 SVGIG (reference sequence). The V gene end was trimmed by 4 bases and the J gene end by 3 bases; junction bases not matched to a gene: 3. This CDR3 has 12 residues. Here the CDR3 reads CAWKRDSYEQYF. CDR3 sequence (DNA): TGTGCCTGGAAACGGGACAGCTACGAGCAGTACTTC.

This clonotype was seen at least ten times. The CDR3 does not end in the conserved phenylalanine or tryptophan, so this is likely a read error. It is unclear where the CDR3 begins or ends on the DNA, so no DNA is shown, and the CDR3 is as TCRdb lists it. V is TRBV7-9 and J is TRBJ2-1; the table's D call TRBD1 went unverified against the DNA. Termini included, the CDR3 measures 10 amino acids. Germline CDR1 and CDR2: SEHNR and FQNEAQ (reference sequence). CDR3 region: CASSPGSAIS.

This clonotype was counted a few times. The chain has TRBV2 and TRBJ2-7; D is unclear. The CDR3 has 13 residues. The V end was cut by 4 bases, the J end by 2 bases, with 9 bases between. Per the germline V gene, CDR1 is SNHLY and CDR2 is FYNNEI. The CDR3 sequence is CASSAIQAYEQYF. CDR3 DNA: TGTGCCAGCAGTGCAATCCAGGCCTACGAGCAGTACTTC.

This clonotype was seen repeatedly, ten times or more. V gene TRBV28 combines with J gene TRBJ1-1; D gene ambiguous. CDR1 and CDR2 from the germline V gene are MDHEN and SYDVKM. The CDR3 consists of 14 residues. Trimming took 3 bases from V and 1 from J, leaving 9 bases between them. CDR3 coding DNA: TGTGCCAGCAGTTTTAATTGGGGGAACACTGAAGCTTTCTTT. It yields the protein CASSFNWGNTEAFF.

This clonotype appeared a few times. V gene TRBV20-1 combines with J gene TRBJ2-2; D perhaps matches TRBD1 (5 bases). The CDR3 contains 13 residues. Trimming pared 4 bases from V and 5 bases from J, leaving 11 bases between. Germline V CDR1 and CDR2: DFQATT, SNEGSKA (reference sequence). This CDR3 reads CSATPGLTGELFF. CDR3 in DNA: TGCAGTGCTACTCCAGGGTTGACCGGGGAGCTGTTTTTT.

Ten or more counts support this clonotype. CDR3 residues: CASTLRGTGELFF. The CDR3 DNA follows: TGTGCCAGCACCTTACGAGGGACCGGGGAGCTGTTTTTT. The rearrangement joins TRBV6-6 to TRBJ2-2, with D possibly being TRBD2 (5 bases). The CDR3 is made up of 13 amino acids. Trimming removed 7 bases at V and 5 bases at J, with 11 bases between. In germline, CDR1 is MNHNY, CDR2 SVGAGI (reference sequence).

This clonotype was counted many times. The gene calls are TRBV7-2 and TRBJ2-2, with D perhaps matching TRBD2 (6 bases). The CDR3 loop spans 15 amino acids. Germline assignment: CDR1 SGHTA and CDR2 FQGNSA. V was pared by 8 bases and J by 1 base, with 14 bases between. The DNA of the CDR3 is TGTGCCAGCTCACCGGGACTCATGAACACCGGGGAGCTGTTTTTT. Translation gives CASSPGLMNTGELFF.

There are a few counts of this clonotype. The chain uses TRBV29-1 and TRBJ2-5, with 7 bases aligning to TRBD2. The CDR3 covers 12 residues. V gave up 1 base and J gave up 4 bases; unmatched junction bases: 0. Germline V gene lookup returns CDR1 SQVTM and CDR2 ANQGSEA. The CDR3: CSVEGEGETQYF. CDR3 DNA sequence: TGCAGCGTTGAAGGGGAGGGAGAGACCCAGTACTTC.

This clonotype occurred many times. V gene TRBV7-8 combines with J gene TRBJ2-7; the D gene could be TRBD1 or TRBD2 (5 bases each). Germline V lookup: CDR1 SGHVS, CDR2 FQNEAQ. Between the trimmed V and J ends, which lost 2 bases and 1 base, there was a span of 9 bases. CDR3 size: 14 residues. CDR3 residues: CASSLRDASYEQYF. CDR3 bases: TGTGCCAGCAGCTTACGGGACGCATCCTACGAGCAGTACTTC.